This T cell receptor beta chain was sequenced for a study of regulatory T cells in long-lasting Graves disease. Overall study: New Graves' disease cases had less than 3 months of antithyroid drugs.

Documented time point: newly diagnosed GD, antithyroid drugs for less than 3 months. With RNA extracted from PBMCs as input, the TCR library was made. Graves' disease diagnosis was established per American Thyroid Association guidelines. Regarding the study as a whole: With persistent disease, TRBV28, TRBJ1-2 and TRBJ2-5 were the favored segments.

Construction of the TCR beta libraries employed iRepertoire HTBI primers in conjunction with Arm-PCR of CDR3 regions. TCRdb reprocessed the multiplex PCR reads with MiXCR, giving one entry per CDR3 protein. The profile shows 400,000 to 450,000 distinct CDR3 sequences, about 15% of them singletons. This clonotype was seen repeatedly, ten times or more. The antigen is not known. The V end was cut by 9 bases, the J end by 6 bases, with 21 bases between. This CDR3 is built from 15 residues. These data also formed part of another study, on T cells in Graves' hyperthyroidism and ophthalmopathy. From that second work: Exclusion followed for patients with uncontrolled infection, other autoimmune disease, pregnancy or lactation.

The chain has TRBV12-3 or TRBV12-4 and TRBJ2-1; D is undetermined. This receptor was obtained from a woman aged 30 to 39 with Graves disease. The sequenced sample was peripheral blood mononuclear cells (PBMCs), obtained at new diagnosis, from a patient treated with antithyroid drugs. The CDR3 DNA is TGTGCCAGTGAACCAGACTCCTCGTCATTCAATGAGCAGTTCTTC. It translates to CASEPDSSSFNEQFF.